The T cell receptor beta chain described here comes from a study of blood T cells in healthy people across ages. The CDR3 covers 19 residues. V lost 0 bases to trimming and J lost 0 bases, with 21 bases between them. Germline V gene lookup returns CDR1 DFQATT and CDR2 SNEGSKA (reference sequence). The use of a sample-barcoded 5' primer and a J-beta primer mix characterized a second PCR of about 7 to 12 cycles. Via MiXCR, TCRdb re-called the 5' RACE reads, giving one row per CDR3 protein. The data show over 500,000 distinct CDR3 sequences, 52% seen once. The sequence was obtained from a woman at least 80 years old in good health. Sequencing used blood. This chain links TRBV20-1 with TRBJ2-1; either TRBD1 or TRBD2 may fit D (5 bases each). The CDR3 DNA follows: TGCAGTGCTAGAGATAGGGCCAGGGTAGCGATTAGCTCCTACAATGAGCAGTTCTTC. Protein sequence: CSARDRARVAISSYNEQFF.